This is a list of T cell receptor beta chains from one sample in a study of breast tumors, draining lymph nodes, adjacent tissues. TCRdb recomputed calls from the multiplex PCR reads with MiXCR, one row per CDR3 protein. The sample contains about 270,000 distinct CDR3 sequences, more than 30% of which appear only once. The specimen sequenced was axillary lymph node tissue. The receptors come from a female donor with breast cancer. Some clones in this sample may be carry-over from other donors' samples. Both conserved end residues are part of each CDR3. Each record gives: clone size, V gene, J gene, D gene, CDR3 protein, CDR3 DNA. D genes are given only for firm matches. Some rows have no size entry. The others give once, few or many, or a class for an expanded clone.

clone_size: few; v_call: TRBV5-8; j_call: TRBJ1-1; d_call: TRBD1; cdr3_aa: CASSLIGGGGEAFF; cdr3_nt: TGTGCCAGCAGCTTGATAGGGGGCGGAGGGGAAGCTTTCTTT
clone_size: many; v_call: TRBV9; j_call: TRBJ2-5; d_call: TRBD2; cdr3_aa: CASSLSGIGETQYF; cdr3_nt: TGTGCCAGCAGTCTTAGCGGGATCGGAGAGACCCAGTACTTC
clone_size: many; v_call: TRBV20-1; j_call: TRBJ1-2; d_call: TRBD1; cdr3_aa: CSASFDRVGGYTF; cdr3_nt: TGCAGTGCTAGCTTCGACAGGGTAGGCGGCTACACCTTC
clone_size: -; v_call: TRBV6-6; j_call: TRBJ2-1; d_call: TRBD2; cdr3_aa: CASNKRGEANEQFF; cdr3_nt: TGTGCCAGCAATAAACGGGGGGAGGCGAATGAGCAGTTCTTC
clone_size: many; v_call: TRBV4-1; j_call: TRBJ2-2; d_call: -; cdr3_aa: CASSQSFLQGYGELFF; cdr3_nt: TGCGCCAGCAGCCAATCGTTTTTACAGGGTTACGGGGAGCTGTTTTTT
clone_size: -; v_call: TRBV20-1; j_call: TRBJ2-3; d_call: -; cdr3_aa: CSARDLGSAESDEQYF; cdr3_nt: TGCAGTGCTAGAGATCTCGGGAGCGCAGAGTCGGATGAGCAGTATTTT
clone_size: many; v_call: TRBV20-1; j_call: TRBJ2-7; d_call: -; cdr3_aa: CSANILGRETEQYF; cdr3_nt: TGCAGTGCTAATATTCTCGGCAGGGAGACCGAGCAGTACTTC
clone_size: many; v_call: TRBV10-1; j_call: TRBJ1-6; d_call: TRBD1; cdr3_aa: CASSADRDNSPLHF; cdr3_nt: TGCGCCAGCAGCGCTGACAGGGATAATTCACCCCTCCACTTT
clone_size: many; v_call: TRBV15; j_call: TRBJ2-5; d_call: TRBD1; cdr3_aa: CATSRAKGAGETQYF; cdr3_nt: TGTGCCACCAGCAGAGCGAAGGGGGCTGGAGAGACCCAGTACTTC
clone_size: -; v_call: TRBV4-2; j_call: TRBJ2-2; d_call: TRBD2; cdr3_aa: CASSQVGTRDTGELFF; cdr3_nt: TGTGCCAGCAGCCAGGTCGGGACTAGGGACACCGGGGAGCTGTTTTTT
clone_size: -; v_call: TRBV12-3/TRBV12-4; j_call: TRBJ1-4; d_call: TRBD1; cdr3_aa: CASSQGTGEDEKLFF; cdr3_nt: TGTGCCAGCAGTCAGGGGACAGGGGAGGATGAAAAACTGTTTTTT
clone_size: many; v_call: TRBV30; j_call: TRBJ1-6; d_call: -; cdr3_aa: CAWSVGGSTSPLHF; cdr3_nt: TGTGCCTGGAGTGTAGGTGGGTCCACGTCACCCCTCCACTTT
clone_size: -; v_call: TRBV12-3/TRBV12-4; j_call: TRBJ1-1; d_call: TRBD1; cdr3_aa: CASSHSGGRNTEAFF; cdr3_nt: TGTGCCAGCAGTCACTCAGGGGGTCGGAACACTGAAGCTTTCTTT
clone_size: many; v_call: TRBV4-1; j_call: TRBJ1-5; d_call: -; cdr3_aa: CASSQDRGAGQPQHF; cdr3_nt: TGCGCCAGCAGCCAAGATCGGGGGGCTGGTCAGCCCCAGCATTTT
clone_size: many; v_call: TRBV10-2; j_call: TRBJ2-7; d_call: TRBD2; cdr3_aa: CASSSGTYEQYF; cdr3_nt: TGCGCCAGCAGTAGCGGGACCTACGAGCAGTACTTC
clone_size: -; v_call: TRBV27; j_call: TRBJ2-7; d_call: -; cdr3_aa: CASSLSMIGRGEQYF; cdr3_nt: TGTGCCAGCAGTTTATCCATGATCGGGCGTGGCGAGCAGTACTTC
clone_size: -; v_call: TRBV18; j_call: TRBJ2-1; d_call: -; cdr3_aa: CASSPRFQGGSEQFF; cdr3_nt: TGTGCCAGCTCACCACGGTTCCAGGGCGGTAGCGAGCAGTTCTTC
clone_size: -; v_call: TRBV7-2; j_call: TRBJ2-7; d_call: TRBD1; cdr3_aa: CASSLPGQGGGEAYEQYF; cdr3_nt: TGTGCCAGCAGCTTACCGGGACAGGGGGGTGGTGAAGCCTACGAGCAGTACTTC
clone_size: -; v_call: TRBV6-2/TRBV6-3; j_call: TRBJ1-1; d_call: -; cdr3_aa: CASSYGFGMNTEAFF; cdr3_nt: TGTGCCAGCAGTTACGGGTTCGGGATGAACACTGAAGCTTTCTTT
clone_size: few; v_call: TRBV10-1; j_call: TRBJ1-1; d_call: -; cdr3_aa: CASSEVAGNTEAFF; cdr3_nt: TGCGCCAGCAGTGAAGTGGCGGGGAACACTGAAGCTTTCTTT
clone_size: many; v_call: TRBV20-1; j_call: TRBJ2-7; d_call: -; cdr3_aa: CSARVWDGYEQYF; cdr3_nt: TGCAGTGCTAGAGTTTGGGACGGCTACGAGCAGTACTTC
clone_size: -; v_call: TRBV25-1; j_call: TRBJ1-6; d_call: TRBD1; cdr3_aa: CASMGTGGSPLHF; cdr3_nt: TGTGCCAGCATGGGGACAGGCGGTTCACCCCTCCACTTT
clone_size: many; v_call: TRBV4-1; j_call: TRBJ1-5; d_call: -; cdr3_aa: CASSQDVPAGPQHF; cdr3_nt: TGCGCCAGCAGCCAAGATGTACCCGCTGGGCCCCAGCATTTT
clone_size: -; v_call: TRBV30; j_call: TRBJ2-7; d_call: TRBD2; cdr3_aa: CAWSVLGTITYEQYF; cdr3_nt: TGTGCCTGGAGTGTACTGGGGACTATCACCTACGAGCAGTACTTC
clone_size: many; v_call: TRBV15; j_call: TRBJ2-3; d_call: -; cdr3_aa: CATRGGLSTDTQYF; cdr3_nt: TGTGCCACCCGTGGCGGGCTTAGCACAGATACGCAGTATTTT
clone_size: many; v_call: TRBV5-8; j_call: TRBJ2-5; d_call: -; cdr3_aa: CASSFSVGSETQYF; cdr3_nt: TGTGCCAGCAGCTTCTCGGTGGGCTCGGAGACCCAGTACTTC
clone_size: -; v_call: TRBV29-1; j_call: TRBJ2-1; d_call: -; cdr3_aa: CSVEAGFNSEQFF; cdr3_nt: TGCAGCGTTGAAGCAGGGTTCAACAGTGAGCAGTTCTTC
clone_size: many; v_call: TRBV20-1; j_call: TRBJ2-1; d_call: -; cdr3_aa: CSVKDYYNEQFF; cdr3_nt: TGCAGTGTGAAGGACTACTACAATGAGCAGTTCTTC